The rows below give T cell receptor beta chains drawn from one sample of a study of OX40 agonist ivuxolimab in advanced cancers. Only in-frame clones appear in the TCRdb table, and some are missing; sequencing was by immunoSEQ multiplex PCR. The table records some 45,000 clones, around 87% of them present only once. Sequenced material: CD4+ or CD8+ T cells sorted from blood, taken in a trial of the OX40 agonist ivuxolimab. These receptors all come from an adult with an advanced solid tumor such as melanoma, head and neck, liver or kidney cancer. Both conserved end residues are part of each CDR3. The D gene is left open where the match is weak. Not all rows give a size; the values are once, few, many and, for expanded clones, a class.

V gene	D gene	clone size	J gene	CDR3 DNA	CDR3 protein
TRBV9	NA	NA	TRBJ2-7	TGTGCCAGCAGCGTAGGGTTGGGGACTGACAACTACGAGCAGTACTTC	CASSVGLGTDNYEQYF
TRBV28	NA	NA	TRBJ2-7	TGTGCCAGCAGTAGGGCAAATTACGAGCAGTACTTC	CASSRANYEQYF
TRBV6-5	TRBD1	NA	TRBJ1-1	TGTGCCAGCAGCCAGGGGACAGGGACTGAAGCTTTCTTT	CASSQGTGTEAFF
TRBV2	TRBD2	NA	TRBJ2-7	TGTGCCAGCACCCCGACTAGCGGGGTTCGGGGGTACGAGCAGTACTTC	CASTPTSGVRGYEQYF
TRBV7-9	TRBD1	NA	TRBJ2-7	TGTGCCAGCACGGAACTGGACAGGGCCTACGAGCAGTACTTC	CASTELDRAYEQYF
TRBV14	TRBD1	NA	TRBJ1-4	TGTGCCAGCAGCGCTATGGACAGGGGGAATGAAAAACTGTTTTTT	CASSAMDRGNEKLFF
TRBV19	NA	NA	TRBJ1-6	TGTGCCAGTAGTCTGGTGAGGAATAATTCACCCCTCCACTTT	CASSLVRNNSPLHF
TRBV6-1	NA	few	TRBJ1-2	TGTGCCAGCGCCGGCTACACCTTC	CASAGYTF
TRBV27	NA	NA	TRBJ2-1	TGTGCCAGCAGTCCCGGGACATCTCCCTACAATGAGCAGTTCTTC	CASSPGTSPYNEQFF
TRBV5-1	NA	NA	TRBJ1-2	TGCGCCAGCAGCTTGGGGGGGTACGGCTACACCTTC	CASSLGGYGYTF
TRBV6-5	NA	NA	TRBJ2-3	TGTGCCAGCAGTTACTCGGGGACCGGTGATACGCAGTATTTT	CASSYSGTGDTQYF
TRBV6-6	NA	many	TRBJ1-1	TGTGCCAGCAGTTACTCGGAGTACATTGGGGCCACTGAAGCTTTCTTT	CASSYSEYIGATEAFF
TRBV7-9	NA	NA	TRBJ2-7	TGTGCCAGCAGTCCGCGGGGCTCCTACGAGCAGTACTTC	CASSPRGSYEQYF
TRBV4-1	TRBD2	NA	TRBJ2-1	TGCGCCAGCAGCCGAGACCAAGCGGGAGAAATTGAGCAGTTCTTC	CASSRDQAGEIEQFF
TRBV28	TRBD2	NA	TRBJ2-1	TGTGCCAGCAGTTTAGTACTAGCGGGGGGTAATTTTGATGAGCAGTTCTTC	CASSLVLAGGNFDEQFF
TRBV28	TRBD2	NA	TRBJ2-2	TGTGCCAGCACCAACGGGAGGGAAGCGACCGGGGAGCTGTTTTTT	CASTNGREATGELFF
TRBV7-8	NA	once	TRBJ1-1	TGTGCCAGCAGCGGGGGTATTGAAGCTTTCTTT	CASSGGIEAFF
TRBV27	TRBD2	few	TRBJ2-1	TGTGCCAGCAGTTTATTCGGCGGGAGCACGGCCTCCTACAATGAGCAGTTCTTC	CASSLFGGSTASYNEQFF
TRBV11-2	TRBD2	NA	TRBJ2-7	TGTGCCAGCAGCTTAGGACTAGCGGGAAGCTACGAGCAGTACTTC	CASSLGLAGSYEQYF
TRBV7-2	NA	NA	TRBJ2-3	TGTGCCAGCAGCTTAGTTTCACCAGATACGCAGTATTTT	CASSLVSPDTQYF
TRBV19	NA	NA	TRBJ2-2	TGTGCCAGTAGAGTCGACGGTAGAGTGAACACCGGGGAGCTGTTTTTT	CASRVDGRVNTGELFF
TRBV10-3	NA	NA	TRBJ1-1	TGTGCCATCAGTGACGGGGGGGACCTTGAAGCTTTCTTT	CAISDGGDLEAFF
TRBV7-9	NA	NA	TRBJ1-2	TGTGCCAGCAGCTTACCACTCTTTATGGCTAAGACCTTC	CASSLPLFMAKTF
TRBV5-5	TRBD2	NA	TRBJ2-1	TGTGCCAGCAGCTTGGACATAGCGGGGACTTGGAATGAGCAGTTCTTC	CASSLDIAGTWNEQFF
TRBV7-2	NA	NA	TRBJ1-1	TGTGCCAGCAGCTTAGGCAGGGTTGGGGCTTTCTTT	CASSLGRVGAFF
TRBV7-9	NA	once	TRBJ1-1	TGTGCCAGCAGTCAGGGGTTAAGGGAAGCTTTCTTT	CASSQGLREAFF
TRBV10-2	NA	NA	TRBJ2-1	TGCGCCAGCAGTGAGCAACCGGGAGCGAGCTACAATGAGCAGTTCTTC	CASSEQPGASYNEQFF
TRBV11-2	TRBD2	NA	TRBJ2-5	TGTGCCAGCAGCACCCGTCGTCCTAGCGGCCAAGAGACCCAGTACTTC	CASSTRRPSGQETQYF
TRBV27	NA	NA	TRBJ2-7	TGTGCCAGCAGTTTTGAGCCAGCCACCCACGAGCAGTACTTC	CASSFEPATHEQYF
TRBV7-9	TRBD1	NA	TRBJ2-1	TGTGCCAGCAGCTCACCCTGGGGGACAGGGCAACGGGCAAAAAATGAGCAGTTCTTC	CASSSPWGTGQRAKNEQFF
TRBV12-1	NA	NA	TRBJ1-4	TGTGCCAGCAGCTCGATCAACAGGGGGCGTGAAAAACTGTTTTTT	CASSSINRGREKLFF
TRBV5-4	TRBD2	NA	TRBJ2-3	TGTGCCAGCAGCACCTGGACTAGCGGATACACAGATACGCAGTATTTT	CASSTWTSGYTDTQYF
TRBV28	NA	NA	TRBJ1-1	TGTGCCAGCAGCCGAACAGGGATTGCCACTGAAGCTTTCTTT	CASSRTGIATEAFF
TRBV29-1	TRBD2	NA	TRBJ2-3	TGCAGCGTGGGGGGGTTTAGCACAGATACGCAGTATTTT	CSVGGFSTDTQYF
TRBV29-1	TRBD1	NA	TRBJ2-7	TGCAGCGTTGAGGCTCCGGGACAGGGTTACGAGCAGTACTTC	CSVEAPGQGYEQYF
TRBV13	TRBD2	NA	TRBJ2-7	TGTGCCAGCAGCCCAGAGGGGACTAGCGTCTCCTACGAGCAGTACTTC	CASSPEGTSVSYEQYF
TRBV19	NA	NA	TRBJ1-3	TGTGCCAGTAGTCATGACGGAGGAAACACCATATATTTT	CASSHDGGNTIYF
TRBV5-6	NA	NA	TRBJ2-5	TGTGCCAGCAGCCCCGGGGGGCCGCAGACCCAGTACTTC	CASSPGGPQTQYF
TRBV5-4	NA	NA	TRBJ1-2	TGTGCCAGCAGCTTGGGCAGGCAGGGGATGGATGGCTACACCTTC	CASSLGRQGMDGYTF
TRBV19	TRBD1	NA	TRBJ1-2	TGTGCCAGTAGTGGGCCGGACAGGCGAGCTAACTATGGCTACACCTTC	CASSGPDRRANYGYTF
TRBV6-6	NA	NA	TRBJ2-1	TGTGCCAGCAGTTACGAGGACTTTAACAATGAGCAGTTCTTC	CASSYEDFNNEQFF
TRBV5-1	NA	NA	TRBJ2-1	TGCGCCAGCAGCACTAGCTCCTTCGACGGTGAGCAGTTCTTC	CASSTSSFDGEQFF
TRBV28	NA	NA	TRBJ1-6	TGTGCCAGCAGTTTAGAGGACGGTTCACCCCTCCACTTT	CASSLEDGSPLHF
TRBV4-1	TRBD2	NA	TRBJ2-5	TGCGCCAGCAGCCAAGTATTAGCGGGGACCCCGTACCAAGAGACCCAGTACTTC	CASSQVLAGTPYQETQYF
TRBV7-9	NA	NA	TRBJ2-1	TGTGCCAGCAGCTTAGCCGTGGGAGACGATGAGCAGTTCTTC	CASSLAVGDDEQFF
TRBV19	NA	NA	TRBJ2-5	TGTGCCAGTAGTATCGAGACCGGGTCGAGGGAGACCCAGTACTTC	CASSIETGSRETQYF
TRBV27	TRBD1	NA	TRBJ1-5	TGTGCCAGCAGTTTATCGAGAGGGGGCGCGCAGCCCCAGCATTTT	CASSLSRGGAQPQHF
TRBV2	NA	NA	TRBJ2-3	TGTGCCAGCAGTGAAGATCAGGGATTATCAACAGATACGCAGTATTTT	CASSEDQGLSTDTQYF
TRBV9	NA	once	TRBJ2-7	TGTGCCAGCAGCGTCGGGCAGAACTCCTACGAGCAGTACTTC	CASSVGQNSYEQYF
TRBV4-3	TRBD1	few	TRBJ1-2	TGCGCCAGCAGCCAAGGAGTCAGACAGGGCTATGGCTACACCTTC	CASSQGVRQGYGYTF
TRBV10-3	TRBD1	NA	TRBJ2-2	TGTGCCATCAGTGAGTCGGGACAGGGCCCCTTTCCGGGCACCGGGGAGCTGTTTTTT	CAISESGQGPFPGTGELFF
TRBV19	TRBD2	once	TRBJ2-1	TGTGCCAGTAGTATAGATGGGGGCGGGACTAGCGGAAGTGAGCAGTTCTTC	CASSIDGGGTSGSEQFF
TRBV30	NA	NA	TRBJ2-1	TGTGCCTGGAGCCTAGGATTGAACAATGAGCAGTTCTTC	CAWSLGLNNEQFF
TRBV7-9	NA	NA	TRBJ2-5	TGTGCCAGCAGCGACAGATTATACGAGACCCAGTACTTC	CASSDRLYETQYF
TRBV7-9	NA	NA	TRBJ2-1	TGTGCCAGCGTCGTGAAGGGGGGAAGCTCCTACAATGAGCAGTTCTTC	CASVVKGGSSYNEQFF
TRBV27	TRBD2	NA	TRBJ2-7	TGTGCCAGCATGACTAGCGGTTGGCCCGAGCAGTACTTC	CASMTSGWPEQYF
TRBV19	NA	NA	TRBJ1-2	TGTGCCAGTAGTATTGGGGGCCCTGCGAGCTACACCTTC	CASSIGGPASYTF
TRBV11-3	NA	NA	TRBJ2-4	TGTGCCAGCAGCTTAGGGGGTCATCCTAACGCTCAGTACTTC	CASSLGGHPNAQYF
TRBV6-1	NA	few	TRBJ2-5	TGTGCCAGCAGTGATCAAGCCCAAGAGACCCAGTACTTC	CASSDQAQETQYF
TRBV5-5	TRBD1	many	TRBJ1-3	TGTGCCAGCAGCCGTGACAGGGCGGCTGGAAACACCATATATTTT	CASSRDRAAGNTIYF